Below, 9 T cell receptor beta chains from the same sample are listed, as sequenced in a study of blood T cells in healthy people across ages (dated by TCRdb to between 2015 and 2016). Library construction relied on 5' RACE. This sample was sequenced with an Illumina HiSeq 2500. The second PCR ran for roughly 7 to 11 cycles and used a J-beta primer mix along with a sample-barcoded 5' primer. TCRdb passed the public sequencing reads through fastp at Q25 and MiXCR, retaining productive beta sequences. Under each unique CDR3 protein, matching rows form one entry showing the most common genes and DNA. The sample table shows approximately 800,000 distinct CDR3 sequences, and 58% are seen once. Jointly, the top ten make up approximately 20% of the sample. Sample: blood. These receptors all come from a man aged 25-40 years in good health.

Comments on this clonotype: A read error may be the cause here, since a much bigger clone is one base away. The rearrangement joins TRBV20-1 to TRBJ2-5; TRBD2 might be the D (6 bases). Trimming stripped 6 bases from V and 11 bases from J, with 22 bases between. Germline V gene data show CDR1 as DFQATT and CDR2 as SNEGSKA (reference sequence). The CDR3 sequence is 13 residues long. The CDR3, as DNA: TGCAGTGCCCCTAGCGTCTCTTTGAATGAGCAGTACTTC. This sequence encodes CSAPSVSLNEQYF.

The chain employs TRBV20-1 and TRBJ2-1; 8 nucleotides agree with TRBD2. This CDR3 is built from 15 residues. V shed 3 bases, J shed 6 bases, and the junction held 10 bases outside the gene matches. Germline assignment: CDR1 DFQATT and CDR2 SNEGSKA (reference sequence). The CDR3 DNA reads TGCAGTGCTAGTCCTGACGGGAGGGCCGGCAATGAGCAGTTCTTC. Amino acid sequence: CSASPDGRAGNEQFF.

The V call is TRBV4-2, the J call TRBJ1-2, with a possible D match to TRBD1 (6 bases). The ends were cut back, 6 bases at V and 4 bases at J, with 27 bases in the middle. Germline V lookup: CDR1 LGHNA, CDR2 YNFKEQ. This CDR3 has 18 amino acids. CDR3 DNA sequence: TGTGCCAGCAGGGGATTGGGGGGCAGCTCGGGGAGTACCTATGGCTACACCTTC. This sequence encodes CASRGLGGSSGSTYGYTF.

V usage is TRBV7-9 and J usage is TRBJ1-2, with D tentatively TRBD1 (6 bases). The CDR3 loop spans 17 amino acids. Between the trimmed V and J ends, which lost 2 bases and 3 bases, there was a span of 19 bases. The germline CDR1 and CDR2 sequences are SEHNR and FQNEAQ (reference sequence). CDR3 sequence (DNA): TGTGCCAGCAGCTTAAACCTCGTCGGGAACAGGGACTATGGCTACACCTTC. Translating it yields CASSLNLVGNRDYGYTF.

DNA for the CDR3: TGTGCCAGCAGCCAAGAAGCGGGTACCTACGAGCAGTACTTC. Translated: CASSQEAGTYEQYF. The J gene is TRBJ2-7, the V gene TRBV3-1; a weak D match, TRBD2 (6 bases). The V end was cut by 0 bases, the J end by 2 bases, with 8 bases between. Per germline, CDR1 LGHDT and CDR2 YNNKEL (reference sequence). The CDR3 sequence is 14 residues long.

The chain uses TRBV5-1 and TRBJ2-4; 8 bases match TRBD1. The J call may be wrong; the DNA end is better matched by TRBJ2-7. This CDR3 contains 15 residues. Germline loops: CDR1 SGHRS, CDR2 YFSETQ. The CDR3 is CASSSRQGSEYEQYF. For the CDR3, the DNA is TGCGCCAGCAGCTCAAGACAGGGGAGTGAGTACGAGCAGTACTTC.

The J gene is TRBJ2-7, the V gene TRBV29-1, with 9 positions matching TRBD1. The germline V gene encodes CDR1 SQVTM and CDR2 ANQGSEA. The ends lost 8 bases at V and 6 bases at J; junction bases unmatched: 14. The CDR3 loop spans 14 amino acids. This chain's CDR3 is CSIVQGAQDVEQYF. The CDR3 nucleotides are TGCAGCATCGTACAGGGGGCGCAGGACGTCGAGCAGTACTTC.

V is TRBV30 and J is TRBJ2-7; D is unclear. Germline V CDR1 and CDR2: GTSNPN, SVGIG (reference sequence). The CDR3 runs 11 residues. V was shortened by 3 bases and J by 6 bases, with 9 bases between the two germline ends. CDR3 nucleotides: TGTGCCTGGAGGGGATGGGGCGAGCAGTACTTC. Its protein is CAWRGWGEQYF.

This clonotype was counted only a few times. This chain uses TRBV13 with TRBJ2-7, with TRBD1 as a possible D gene (6 bases). The V end lost 5 bases, the J end lost 2 bases, and 19 bases lay between the germline ends. This CDR3 has 16 residues. From germline, CDR1 is PRHDT and CDR2 FYEKMQ (reference sequence). The CDR3 sequence: CASSPQGIKPPYEQYF. Written as DNA, the CDR3 is TGTGCCAGCAGCCCCCAGGGGATCAAACCTCCCTACGAGCAGTACTTC. The whole variable domain, remainder taken from reference TRBV13 and TRBJ2-7, is AAGVIQSPRHLIKEKRETATLKCYPIPRHDTVYWYQQGPGQDPQFLISFYEKMQSDKGSIPDRFSAQQFSDYHSELNMSSLELGDSALYFCASSPQGIKPPYEQYFGPGTRLTVT.